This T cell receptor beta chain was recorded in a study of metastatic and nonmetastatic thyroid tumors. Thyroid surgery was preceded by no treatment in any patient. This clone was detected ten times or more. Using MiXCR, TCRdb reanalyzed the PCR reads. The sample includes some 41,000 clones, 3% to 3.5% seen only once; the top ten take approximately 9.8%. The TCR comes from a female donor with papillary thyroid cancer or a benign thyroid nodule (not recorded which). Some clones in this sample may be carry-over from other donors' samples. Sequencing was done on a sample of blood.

CDR3 amino acids: CASSHYNFEAFF. CDR3 sequence (DNA): TGTGCCAGCAGCCACTACAATTTTGAAGCTTTCTTT. The rearrangement links TRBV14 to TRBJ1-1; D gene ambiguous. V dropped 3 bases and J dropped 7 bases, with 9 bases sitting between them. CDR3 size: 12 residues. Germline V lookup: CDR1 SGHDN, CDR2 FVKESK.